Shown below are 10 T cell receptor beta chains from a single sample sequenced in a study of blood T cell repertoires in COVID-19 (dated by TCRdb to about 2020). Libraries were constructed by the immunoSEQ multiplex PCR assay. In its TCRdb copy, this immuneACCESS table keeps in-frame sequences only and misses some clones. Where compared with another copy, unresolved V genes explain less than half of these, and the others have no known cause. Recorded for this sample are tens of thousands of clones; 87% of them occurred a single time. The ten largest make up roughly 8.5% of the sample. The sequencing input was peripheral blood. The receptors here all came from a man aged 25 to 40 with acute or convalescent COVID-19.

V gene TRBV7-2 combines with J gene TRBJ2-5; TRBD1 aligns across 9 bases. Germline V lookup: CDR1 SGHTA, CDR2 FQGNSA. V was pared by 2 bases and J by 6 bases, with 7 bases of the junction left unmatched. This CDR3 spans 15 amino acids. The CDR3 region has the DNA TGTGCCAGCAGCTTAATCGGGACAGGGTGGCAGACCCAGTACTTC. Protein product: CASSLIGTGWQTQYF.

This clone was detected a few times. J is TRBJ2-2 and V is TRBV6-2 or TRBV6-3, with D possibly being TRBD2 (6 bases). CDR3 length: 14 residues. Per the germline V gene, CDR1 is MNHEY and CDR2 is SVGEGT. V lost 2 bases and J 8 bases, leaving 12 bases between the germline ends. This CDR3 reads CASSYALAAGELFF. CDR3 bases: TGTGCCAGCAGTTACGCTTTAGCGGCGGGGGAGCTGTTTTTT.

The table lists this clone with a few counts. The chain carries TRBV28 and TRBJ1-3; tentative D call: TRBD1 (5 bases). The V and J ends lost 7 bases and 1 base respectively, with 17 bases between them. This CDR3 is 16 amino acids long. Per germline, CDR1 MDHEN and CDR2 SYDVKM. CDR3 bases: TGTGCCAGCAAGCCGATAGGGCAGGGTTCTGGAAACACCATATATTTT. This codes for CASKPIGQGSGNTIYF.

This clone has more than one count but fewer than ten. The rearrangement joins TRBV29-1 to TRBJ1-5; maybe TRBD1 (6 bases). The CDR3 runs to 14 residues. The V gene lost 7 bases and the J gene lost 3 bases, with 16 bases spanning the gap. CDR1 and CDR2 (germline): SQVTM, ANQGSEA. The DNA for the CDR3 is TGCAGCGGGGGAAGGCAGGGGAACAATCAGCCCCAGCATTTT. Protein: CSGGRQGNNQPQHF.

The chain joins TRBV14 to TRBJ2-3; TRBD2 agrees at 7 bases. The CDR3 contains 15 residues. The V segment lost 10 bases and the J segment 1 base; nucleotides outside the gene matches: 11. The V gene's germline CDR1 is SGHDN and CDR2 FVKESK. In DNA form, the CDR3 reads TGTGCCACCCAGCGTTGGGGGGGAGGCACAGATACGCAGTATTTT. It is translated as CATQRWGGGTDTQYF.

This chain links TRBV19 with TRBJ2-1, with 7 bases matching TRBD1. Unmatched junction bases numbered 13, after V lost 7 bases and J lost 7 bases. The CDR3 runs 15 residues. Germline-derived CDR1 and CDR2 are LNHDA and SQIVND (reference sequence). The CDR3 region is CASTSRAGGRNEQFF. The CDR3 DNA reads as TGTGCCAGTACCTCGAGGGCAGGGGGTAGGAATGAGCAGTTCTTC.

This sequence joins TRBV5-6 and TRBJ2-7; no clear D gene. Between the trimmed V and J ends, which lost 1 base and 3 bases, there was a span of 8 bases. In germline, CDR1 is SGHDT, CDR2 YYEEEE. This CDR3 region has 13 residues. The CDR3 nucleotides read TGTGCCAGCAGCTTGTTTAATAGCTACGAGCAGTACTTC. Translating it yields CASSLFNSYEQYF.

This chain joins TRBV30 and TRBJ2-1; D remains unclear. Germline lookup yields CDR1 GTSNPN and CDR2 SVGIG (reference sequence). Trimming shortened V by 0 bases and J by 9 bases, and 12 bases separated the two germline ends. This CDR3 comprises 13 residues. Written as DNA, the CDR3 is TGTGCCTGGAGTGTACGGGTTTCGAGTGAGCAGTTCTTC. It yields the protein CAWSVRVSSEQFF.

The rearrangement links TRBV3-1 (or the pseudogene TRBV3-2) to TRBJ2-7, with a possible D match to TRBD1 (7 bases). V dropped 10 bases and J dropped 0 bases, with 16 bases sitting between them. CDR1 is LGHDT, CDR2 YNNKEL, per germline (reference sequence). The CDR3 is 14 amino acids. The CDR3 sequence is CANHRGLLSYEQYF. The CDR3 bases are TGTGCCAACCACAGGGGACTCCTCTCCTACGAGCAGTACTTC.

The rearrangement links TRBV6-5 to TRBJ2-3, with TRBD2 matching over 9 bases. CDR3 length: 13 residues. In germline, CDR1 is MNHEY, CDR2 SVGAGI. The CDR3 DNA follows: TGTGGAGCGAGCGGGGGGATCACAGATACGCAGTATTTT. It is translated as CGASGGITDTQYF.